These T cell receptor beta chains were read from a single sample in a study of CD8 T cells in ankylosing spondylitis. From the 5' RACE reads, TCRdb called clonotypes with MiXCR, one entry per CDR3 protein. The data hold about 130,000 distinct CDR3 sequences, with about 13% observed a single time. Sequencing was performed on blood, either unsorted or a sorted T cell fraction (not recorded which). These receptors were taken from a female donor with ankylosing spondylitis or in good health (not recorded which). CDR3s include the opening cysteine and the closing phenylalanine or tryptophan. Each record gives: J gene, V gene, clone size, D gene, CDR3 protein, CDR3 DNA. The D gene is left open where the match is weak. Only some rows state a clone size, as once, few, many or a class for expanded clones.

j_gene: TRBJ2-7
v_gene: TRBV5-1
abundance: -
d_gene: -
CDR3aa: CASSAGYEQYF
CDR3nt: TGCGCCAGCAGCGCGGGCTACGAGCAGTACTTC

j_gene: TRBJ1-4
v_gene: TRBV18
abundance: few
d_gene: -
CDR3aa: CASSPIGGGNEKLFF
CDR3nt: TGTGCCAGCTCACCAATAGGTGGTGGTAATGAAAAACTGTTTTTT

j_gene: TRBJ2-3
v_gene: TRBV9
abundance: many
d_gene: -
CDR3aa: CASSTREPVWDTQYF
CDR3nt: TGTGCCAGCAGCACCCGGGAGCCCGTCTGGGATACGCAGTATTTT

j_gene: TRBJ2-5
v_gene: TRBV20-1
abundance: many
d_gene: -
CDR3aa: CSALFGPGAFRETQYF
CDR3nt: TGCAGTGCCCTCTTCGGTCCGGGGGCCTTTCGGGAGACCCAGTACTTC

j_gene: TRBJ2-3
v_gene: TRBV4-2
abundance: many
d_gene: -
CDR3aa: CASSPNLGQGADTQYF
CDR3nt: TGTGCCAGCAGCCCCAATCTGGGTCAAGGGGCAGATACGCAGTATTTT

j_gene: TRBJ1-3
v_gene: TRBV12-3/TRBV12-4
abundance: few
d_gene: -
CDR3aa: CASSLGGLGSGNTIYF
CDR3nt: TGTGCCAGCAGTTTGGGGGGGTTGGGCTCTGGAAACACCATATATTTT

j_gene: TRBJ2-2
v_gene: TRBV9
abundance: many
d_gene: -
CDR3aa: CASSVEGNPPNTGELFF
CDR3nt: TGTGCCAGCAGCGTAGAAGGGAACCCCCCGAACACCGGGGAGCTGTTTTTT

j_gene: TRBJ1-2
v_gene: TRBV20-1
abundance: -
d_gene: TRBD1
CDR3aa: CSARDRQGANYGYTF
CDR3nt: TGCAGTGCTAGAGACCGACAGGGGGCTAACTATGGCTACACCTTC

j_gene: TRBJ1-2
v_gene: TRBV5-4
abundance: once
d_gene: -
CDR3aa: CASSFGTVNYGYTF
CDR3nt: TGTGCCAGCAGCTTCGGGACCGTTAACTATGGCTACACCTTC

j_gene: TRBJ1-1
v_gene: TRBV5-1
abundance: few
d_gene: TRBD1
CDR3aa: CASSLTGGTTEAFF
CDR3nt: TGCGCCAGCAGCTTGACAGGGGGGACAACTGAAGCTTTCTTT

j_gene: TRBJ2-3
v_gene: TRBV7-3
abundance: -
d_gene: TRBD2
CDR3aa: CASSLRVGGSGTDTQYF
CDR3nt: TGTGCCAGCAGCTTAAGGGTCGGCGGGAGTGGCACAGATACGCAGTATTTT

j_gene: TRBJ2-7
v_gene: TRBV3-1
abundance: few
d_gene: -
CDR3aa: CASSPVASGRSEQYF
CDR3nt: TGTGCCAGCAGCCCGGTCGCATCGGGCAGAAGCGAGCAGTACTTC

j_gene: TRBJ1-1
v_gene: TRBV7-2
abundance: -
d_gene: -
CDR3aa: CASSLVSSDTEAFF
CDR3nt: TGTGCCAGCAGCTTAGTCTCGTCGGACACTGAAGCTTTCTTT

j_gene: TRBJ1-4
v_gene: TRBV7-8
abundance: many
d_gene: -
CDR3aa: CASSLTSQREWGEKLFF
CDR3nt: TGTGCCAGCAGCTTAACGAGTCAGAGGGAATGGGGTGAAAAACTGTTTTTT

j_gene: TRBJ2-1
v_gene: TRBV20-1
abundance: many
d_gene: TRBD2
CDR3aa: CSAEGLLAGDNEQFF
CDR3nt: TGCAGTGCTGAGGGCCTTTTGGCGGGAGACAATGAGCAGTTCTTC

j_gene: TRBJ1-5
v_gene: TRBV7-3
abundance: few
d_gene: -
CDR3aa: CASSAQNNQPQHF
CDR3nt: TGTGCCAGCAGCGCCCAGAACAATCAGCCCCAGCATTTT

j_gene: TRBJ1-2
v_gene: TRBV6-5
abundance: many
d_gene: -
CDR3aa: CASSYFSGRENYGYTF
CDR3nt: TGTGCCAGCAGTTACTTTTCGGGACGAGAGAACTATGGCTACACCTTC

j_gene: TRBJ2-6
v_gene: TRBV6-2/TRBV6-3
abundance: many
d_gene: TRBD1
CDR3aa: CASSTMRQGSGNVLTF
CDR3nt: TGTGCCAGCAGTACTATGCGACAGGGCTCGGGTAACGTCCTGACTTTC

j_gene: TRBJ2-2
v_gene: TRBV3-1
abundance: -
d_gene: -
CDR3aa: CTSSTTVAVNTGELFF
CDR3nt: TGTACCAGCTCCACGACGGTAGCGGTTAACACCGGGGAGCTGTTTTTT

j_gene: TRBJ2-1
v_gene: TRBV29-1
abundance: -
d_gene: TRBD2
CDR3aa: CSGMRRGVNEQFF
CDR3nt: TGCAGCGGGATGCGGCGGGGGGTAAATGAGCAGTTCTTC

j_gene: TRBJ1-3
v_gene: TRBV7-2
abundance: few
d_gene: -
CDR3aa: CASSLDSTGNTIYF
CDR3nt: TGTGCCAGCAGCCTAGACAGTACTGGAAACACCATATATTTT

j_gene: TRBJ1-3
v_gene: TRBV2
abundance: -
d_gene: -
CDR3aa: CASSEGEGNTIYF
CDR3nt: TGTGCCAGCAGTGAAGGGGAGGGGAACACCATATATTTT

j_gene: TRBJ2-7
v_gene: TRBV27
abundance: many
d_gene: -
CDR3aa: CASSLSPSDRSYEQYF
CDR3nt: TGTGCCAGCAGTTTATCGCCCAGCGACCGCTCCTACGAGCAGTACTTC

j_gene: TRBJ2-7
v_gene: TRBV2
abundance: many
d_gene: -
CDR3aa: CASSVFNEQYF
CDR3nt: TGTGCCAGCAGTGTGTTCAACGAGCAGTACTTC

j_gene: TRBJ2-1
v_gene: TRBV5-1
abundance: -
d_gene: -
CDR3aa: CASSSLATYNEQFF
CDR3nt: TGCGCCAGCAGCTCACTAGCAACCTACAATGAGCAGTTCTTC